These 21 T cell receptor beta chains originate from one sample sequenced in a study of post-analysis software for immune sequencing data. Study-level findings and limits: Compared with controls, patients had more of five or six TRBV segments, including TRBV5-6, TRBV5-1 and TRBV20-1.

Their specific antigens are unknown. TCR beta libraries were prepared from cDNA with unique molecular identifiers. TCRdb re-called the PCR reads through MiXCR, storing one row per CDR3 protein. Of fewer than 600,000 distinct CDR3 sequences detected, roughly 45% appear once; the ten largest clones hold 12%. Material for sequencing was blood. These receptors all come from a girl under 18 with multiple sclerosis.

The rearrangement uses TRBV7-3 and TRBJ2-2; weak D call: TRBD2 (6 bases). Germline-derived CDR1 and CDR2 are SGHTA and FQGTGA. The CDR3 runs to 16 residues. V lost 5 bases and J 4 bases, leaving 17 bases between the germline ends. CDR3 sequence reads: CASSPLMGGGTGELFF. In DNA form, the CDR3 reads TGTGCCAGCAGCCCCCTAATGGGAGGAGGCACCGGGGAGCTGTTTTTT.

The chain links TRBV7-9 to TRBJ2-7; D tentatively reads TRBD1 or TRBD2 (5 bases each). V was clipped by 8 bases and J by 1 base, with 18 bases between them. This CDR3 has 15 residues. Per germline, CDR1 SEHNR and CDR2 FQNEAQ (reference sequence). CDR3 DNA: TGTGCCAGCGCTGATGGACCAGGGACGTCCTACGAGCAGTACTTC. It translates to CASADGPGTSYEQYF.

The chain has TRBV19 and TRBJ1-1; D possibly corresponds to TRBD1 (6 bases). Trimming pared 3 bases from V and 3 bases from J, leaving 14 bases between. This CDR3 region has 15 residues. CDR1 and CDR2 from the germline V gene are LNHDA and SQIVND (reference sequence). The CDR3 here is CASSIVPEGDTEAFF. The CDR3 coding sequence is TGTGCCAGTAGTATTGTTCCCGAGGGGGACACTGAAGCTTTCTTT.

The J gene is TRBJ2-3, the V gene TRBV6-4, with unresolved D. Germline V gene lookup returns CDR1 MRHNA and CDR2 SNTAGT. Trimming left V 6 bases short and J 0 bases short, with 10 bases between. The CDR3 consists of 14 residues. In DNA, the CDR3 is TGTGCCAGCAGCGAAAAGTCTAGCACAGATACGCAGTATTTT. Protein sequence: CASSEKSSTDTQYF.

This clonotype has just a few counts. The chain is built from TRBV18 and TRBJ2-3; 9 nucleotides align to TRBD1. Per germline, CDR1 KGHSH and CDR2 LQKENI. Losses at the gene ends were 0 bases for V and 5 bases for J; bases not matched to a gene: 6. The CDR3 covers 16 residues. This CDR3 reads CASSPPPGQGVDTQYF. The CDR3 DNA is TGTGCCAGCTCACCACCGCCGGGACAGGGAGTAGATACGCAGTATTTT. The full variable domain, with the rest looked up from reference TRBV18 and TRBJ2-3, is NAGVMQNPRHLVRRRGQEARLRCSPMKGHSHVYWYRQLPEEGLKFMVYLQKENIIDESGMPKERFSAEFPKEGPSILRIQQVVRGDSAAYFCASSPPPGQGVDTQYFGPGTRLTVL.

V gene TRBV29-1 combines with J gene TRBJ2-1, with a possible D match to TRBD2 (6 bases). The closer fit of TRBJ2-7 to the DNA end suggests the J call may be wrong. The CDR3 spans 15 residues. Germline values: CDR1 SQVTM, CDR2 ANQGSEA. Written as DNA, the CDR3 is TGCAGCGTTGAATTGACGGGAGTTCCCTACAATGAGCAGTACTTC. Its protein product is CSVELTGVPYNEQYF.

The genes are TRBV15 and TRBJ2-1; D may be TRBD2 (7 bases). Trimming shortened V by 2 bases and J by 12 bases, and 26 bases separated the two germline ends. CDR1 is LNHNV and CDR2 is YYDKDF in the germline V gene (reference sequence). This CDR3 has 17 amino acids. The CDR3 region is CATSRTAGEQGLVVQFF. CDR3 nucleotide sequence: TGTGCCACCAGCAGAACCGCGGGGGAACAGGGTCTTGTTGTGCAGTTCTTC.

The chain has TRBV3-1 and TRBJ1-1; no reliable D call. Germline assignment: CDR1 LGHDT and CDR2 YNNKEL (reference sequence). V was shortened by 1 base and J by 1 base, with 7 bases between the two germline ends. The CDR3 spans 14 residues. The CDR3 sequence: CASSQGRRNTEAFF. CDR3 coding DNA: TGTGCCAGCAGCCAAGGCCGCAGGAACACTGAAGCTTTCTTT.

CDR3: CASSYLGPTSGRAEGNEQFF. For the CDR3, the DNA is TGTGCCAGCAGTTACCTCGGCCCTACTAGCGGGAGGGCCGAAGGCAATGAGCAGTTCTTC. This chain uses TRBV6-5 with TRBJ2-1; 13 nucleotides line up with TRBD2. The CDR3 is 20 amino acids. Germline loops: CDR1 MNHEY, CDR2 SVGAGI. Trimming at V came to 2 bases and at J to 6 bases, leaving 16 bases not matched to a gene.

This clonotype was found once. CDR3 protein: CASSTRGEGEAKNIQYF. CDR3 coding DNA: TGCGCCAGCAGCACTCGGGGGGAGGGAGAGGCCAAAAACATTCAGTACTTC. This chain uses TRBV4-1 with TRBJ2-4; TRBD2 matches at 7 bases. V lost 5 bases to trimming and J lost 1 base; unmatched junction nucleotides: 11. This CDR3 has 17 amino acids. Germline V gene lookup returns CDR1 MGHRA and CDR2 YSYEKL.

This rearrangement joins TRBV5-1 to TRBJ1-1; the D is unclear. Between the trimmed V and J ends, which lost 0 bases and 4 bases, there was a span of 10 bases. CDR1 and CDR2 from the germline V gene are SGHRS and YFSETQ. This CDR3 contains 14 residues. The CDR3 DNA is TGCGCCAGCAGCTTGGATTCGGGGTTCACTGAAGCTTTCTTT. It codes for CASSLDSGFTEAFF.

Comment on this clonotype: Compared with germline, one end of the junction differs, possibly owing to a read error. This rearrangement joins TRBV7-9 to TRBJ2-2; 8 bases map to TRBD2. The CDR3 contains 13 residues. Germline CDR1 SEHNR, CDR2 FQNEAQ (reference sequence). The CDR3 DNA follows: TGTGCCAGCAGCATTAGCGGGACCGGGGAGCCGTTTTTT. It codes for CASSISGTGEPFF. Combining the CDR3 with reference TRBV7-9 and TRBJ2-2 gives the whole variable domain DTGVSQNPRHKITKRGQNVTFRCDPISEHNRLYWYRQTLGQGPEFLTYFQNEAQLEKSRLLSDRFSAERPKGSFSTLEIQRTEQGDSAMYLCASSISGTGEPFFGEGSRLTVL.

This chain uses TRBV6-2 or TRBV6-3 with TRBJ2-7; tentative D call: TRBD1 (5 bases). Trimming stripped 9 bases from V and 1 base from J, with 10 bases between. In germline, CDR1 is MNHEY, CDR2 SVGEGT. The CDR3 runs to 12 residues. The CDR3 DNA reads TGTGCCAGTAAACAGGATTCCTACGAGCAGTACTTC. The encoded protein is CASKQDSYEQYF.

This clonotype was seen a handful of times. The V call is TRBV5-1, the J call TRBJ2-5, with D unclear. The germline V and J ends were trimmed by 6 bases and 1 base, with 16 bases remaining between them. Germline V CDR1 and CDR2: SGHRS, YFSETQ. The CDR3 loop spans 15 amino acids. CDR3 DNA sequence: TGCGCCAGCACCCCTGACCGTCTGATCCAAGAGACCCAGTACTTC. Encoded protein: CASTPDRLIQETQYF. Together with reference TRBV5-1 and TRBJ2-5, the CDR3 gives the full variable domain: KAGVTQTPRYLIKTRGQQVTLSCSPISGHRSVSWYQQTPGQGLQFLFEYFSETQRNKGNFPGRFSGRQFSNSRSEMNVSTLELGDSALYLCASTPDRLIQETQYFGPGTRLLVL.

The chain combines TRBV7-2 with TRBJ2-5; tentative D call: TRBD1 (5 bases). Trimming took 6 bases from V and 4 from J, leaving 15 bases between them. This CDR3 is 14 amino acids long. Germline CDR1 and CDR2: SGHTA and FQGNSA. The CDR3: CASRPTGPSETQYF. The CDR3 coding sequence is TGTGCCAGCAGGCCAACAGGACCCTCAGAGACCCAGTACTTC.

Notes on this clonotype: A read error is possible here, since a much larger clone lies one base away. CDR3 amino acids: CSARDLASCYEQYF. Here the CDR3 DNA reads TGCAGTGCTAGAGATCTGGCTAGCTGCTACGAGCAGTACTTC. J is TRBJ2-7 and V is TRBV20-1; possibly TRBD2 for D (5 bases). The CDR3 has 14 residues. The V and J ends lost 0 bases and 3 bases respectively, with 12 bases between them. The V gene's germline CDR1 is DFQATT and CDR2 SNEGSKA (reference sequence).

The V and J genes are TRBV24-1 and TRBJ2-3, with D tentatively TRBD1 or TRBD2 (5 bases each). V lost 2 bases and J lost 0, with 11 bases in between. From germline, CDR1 is KGHDR and CDR2 SFDVKD. The CDR3 is 16 residues long. The CDR3 DNA is TGTGCCACCAGTGATTCGAGGGGATCCAGCACAGATACGCAGTATTTT. Its translation: CATSDSRGSSTDTQYF.

The CDR3: CASSYSREQGSGYTF. DNA for the CDR3: TGTGCCAGCAGTTACTCGCGAGAACAGGGAAGTGGCTACACCTTC. This sequence joins TRBV6-5 and TRBJ1-2, with D perhaps TRBD1 (6 bases). Germline CDR1 is MNHEY and CDR2 is SVGAGI. V lost 0 bases and J 7 bases, leaving 15 bases between the germline ends. The CDR3 contains 15 residues.

The chain uses TRBV7-9 and TRBJ2-5; TRBD1 matches at 11 bases. CDR3 length equals 16 residues. The germline gives CDR1 SEHNR, CDR2 FQNEAQ (reference sequence). V lost 1 base and J lost 2; bases outside the gene matches: 3. The CDR3, as DNA: TGTGCCAGCAGCTTAGTTGGGACAGGGGGTCAAGAGACCCAGTACTTC. This gives the protein CASSLVGTGGQETQYF.

V usage is TRBV12-3 or TRBV12-4 and J usage is TRBJ2-2; D remains unclear. V lost 10 bases to trimming and J lost 5 bases, with 11 bases between them. The CDR3 loop spans 12 amino acids. DNA of the CDR3: TGTGCCACTAGGATCGGGACCGGGGAGCTGTTTTTT. It codes for CATRIGTGELFF.

The V call is TRBV9, the J call TRBJ2-7; TRBD1 matches 7 bases. V shed 0 bases and J 2 bases; nucleotides not matched to a gene: 5. Germline V gene sequence: CDR1 SGDLS, CDR2 YYNGEE. This CDR3 has 15 amino acids. CDR3 coding DNA: TGTGCCAGCAGCGTAGGTAGCAGGGGGACCTACGAGCAGTACTTC. Translated: CASSVGSRGTYEQYF.